Shown below are 27 T cell receptor beta chains from a single sample sequenced in a study of blood T cell repertoires in COVID-19 (dated by TCRdb to 2018 to 2021). The library was prepared using the immunoSEQ multiplex PCR assay. TCRdb took this table from immuneACCESS and kept in-frame rearrangements with V and J called. Such tables lack part of the clones; where checked against another copy, unresolved V genes explain under half of the gap, and the rest is unexplained. The sample table lists roughly 290,000 clones, roughly 85% of them with a count of one. The ten largest account for about 5.7% of the sample. The sequenced sample consisted of PBMCs or T cells enriched from blood (not recorded which). The receptors derive from a woman in her forties who had recovered from COVID-19.

This rearrangement joins TRBV29-1 to TRBJ1-2; 8 nucleotides line up with TRBD1. CDR3 length equals 15 residues. The germline V gene encodes CDR1 SQVTM and CDR2 ANQGSEA. The J segment lost 5 bases and the V segment lost 4 bases, leaving 12 bases of the junction unmatched. The CDR3 nucleotides read TGCAGCGTTGTGGGCGCGGGACAGGAGGGTTATGGCTACACCTTC. It encodes CSVVGAGQEGYGYTF.

V is TRBV11-2 and J is TRBJ2-1, with a weak D call TRBD1 (6 bases). V lost 3 bases to trimming and J lost 4 bases, with 10 bases between them. Germline-derived CDR1 and CDR2 are SGHAT and FQNNGV. The CDR3 sequence is 14 residues long. Here the CDR3 DNA reads TGTGCCAGCAGCTTTACGGGACAATACAATGAGCAGTTCTTC. Residues: CASSFTGQYNEQFF.

V gene TRBV19 combines with J gene TRBJ1-2; D is perhaps TRBD1 (6 bases). The CDR3 length is 16 residues. The V end lost 6 bases, the J end lost 0 bases, and 17 bases lay between the germline ends. Germline V CDR1 and CDR2: LNHDA, SQIVND (reference sequence). The CDR3 spells CASSHRTALTNYGYTF. CDR3 bases: TGTGCCAGTAGCCATAGGACAGCCTTGACTAACTATGGCTACACCTTC.

This chain uses TRBV6-2 or TRBV6-3 with TRBJ1-1; D unresolved. CDR3 length: 14 residues. Germline CDR1 reads MNHEY; CDR2 reads SVGEGT. Trimming removed 0 bases from V and 6 bases from J, with 11 bases in between. CDR3 coding DNA: TGTGCCAGCAGTTACTCGACTAGGACGGCTGAAGCTTTCTTT. Its translation is CASSYSTRTAEAFF.

The chain couples TRBV30 to TRBJ1-1; 9 nucleotides align to TRBD1. Germline values: CDR1 GTSNPN, CDR2 SVGIG (reference sequence). Trimming took 0 bases from V and 5 from J; bases not matched to a gene: 1. CDR3 length equals 13 residues. The CDR3 sequence is CAWSVGTGTEAFF. The CDR3 DNA follows: TGTGCCTGGAGTGTAGGGACAGGGACTGAAGCTTTCTTT.

Worth noting for this clone: The junction departs from germline at one end; a sequencing error may be responsible. The chain recombines TRBV7-9 with TRBJ2-3; 9 bases match TRBD2. Germline lookup yields CDR1 SEHNR and CDR2 FQNEAQ (reference sequence). The CDR3 spans 14 residues. This chain's CDR3 is CASSIAGEADTQYF. The CDR3 nucleotides read TGTGCCAGCAGCATAGCGGGAGAGGCCGATACGCAGTATTTT.

This chain uses TRBV15 with TRBJ2-1; 12 nucleotides align to TRBD2. Germline V CDR1 and CDR2: LNHNV, YYDKDF (reference sequence). The CDR3 loop spans 18 amino acids. J gave up 0 bases and V 0 bases, and 3 bases lay outside the gene matches. CDR3 loop: CATSREGGLAGSYNEQFF. CDR3 DNA sequence: TGTGCCACCAGCAGAGAAGGGGGACTAGCGGGCTCCTACAATGAGCAGTTCTTC.

The CDR3 nucleotides are TGTGCCAGCTGCGGGCAAAACAATCAGCCCCAGCATTTT. It codes for CASCGQNNQPQHF. This chain joins TRBV28 and TRBJ1-5, with unresolved D. The CDR3 runs 13 residues. Germline V CDR1 and CDR2: MDHEN, SYDVKM. Between the trimmed V and J ends, which lost 8 bases and 3 bases, there was a span of 11 bases.

J is TRBJ2-1 and V is TRBV2; 7 positions match TRBD2. The germline CDR1 and CDR2 sequences are SNHLY and FYNNEI. The CDR3 totals 13 residues. Trimming cost V 5 bases and J 15 bases; bases outside gene matches: 13. The CDR3 DNA follows: TGTGCCAGCAGTTTGATGAAGCGGGATCAATGGTTCTTC. This gives the protein CASSLMKRDQWFF. Full variable domain (remainder filled in from reference TRBV2 and TRBJ2-1): EPEVTQTPSHQVTQMGQEVILRCVPISNHLYFYWYRQILGQKVEFLVSFYNNEISEKSEIFDDQFSVERPDGSNFTLKIRSTKLEDSAMYFCASSLMKRDQWFFGPGTRLTVL.

This clone was detected once. The chain is built from TRBV19 and TRBJ1-3, with D unresolved. V dropped 8 bases and J dropped 0 bases, with 14 bases sitting between them. From germline, CDR1 is LNHDA and CDR2 SQIVND (reference sequence). This CDR3 is built from 15 residues. The CDR3 DNA follows: TGTGCCAGTGAACCTGGGCCGGTCTCTGGAAACACCATATATTTT. Its translation: CASEPGPVSGNTIYF.

V usage is TRBV6-2 or TRBV6-3 and J usage is TRBJ1-5; a possible D gene is TRBD1 (5 bases). CDR1 is MNHEY, CDR2 SVGEGT, per germline. Trimming left V 6 bases short and J 6 bases short, with 18 bases between. The CDR3 runs 15 residues. The CDR3, as DNA: TGTGCCAGCAGCTTCGGGGGAAGGGCTGGTCAGCCCCAGCATTTT. Residues: CASSFGGRAGQPQHF.

This sequence joins TRBV19 and TRBJ2-5; perhaps TRBD2 as D (6 bases). Trimming left V 5 bases short and J 2 bases short, with 9 bases between. The CDR3 spans 13 residues. From germline, CDR1 is LNHDA and CDR2 SQIVND (reference sequence). Written as DNA, the CDR3 is TGTGCCAGTAGTTTACGGGGGCAAGAGACCCAGTACTTC. Protein sequence: CASSLRGQETQYF.

The V and J genes are TRBV28 and TRBJ1-5; a weak D match, TRBD1 (5 bases). The CDR3 contains 16 residues. Trimming stripped 10 bases from V and 1 base from J, with 20 bases between. Germline-derived CDR1 and CDR2 are MDHEN and SYDVKM. The CDR3 sequence: CAIQAGGVGSNQPQHF. The CDR3 nucleotides are TGTGCCATCCAAGCCGGGGGTGTAGGAAGCAATCAGCCCCAGCATTTT.

The chain couples TRBV7-9 to TRBJ2-3; 11 bases map to TRBD2. The CDR3 consists of 16 residues. Germline V CDR1 and CDR2: SEHNR, FQNEAQ (reference sequence). V lost 3 bases to trimming and J lost 1 base; unmatched junction nucleotides: 3. CDR3 protein: CASSLVAGGGTDTQYF. For the CDR3, the DNA is TGTGCCAGCAGCTTGGTAGCGGGAGGGGGCACAGATACGCAGTATTTT.

Notes on this clone: This sequence may be a read error, since a much larger clone differs from it by one base. This sequence joins TRBV9 and TRBJ1-3; D perhaps matches TRBD1 (5 bases). This CDR3 has 13 residues. V lost 4 bases to trimming and J lost 2 bases, with 7 bases between them. The germline CDR1 and CDR2 sequences are SGDLS and YYNGEE. CDR3 coding DNA: TGTGCCAGCAGCATGACAGCTGGAAACACCATATATTTT. Residues: CASSMTAGNTIYF.

This chain links TRBV5-1 with TRBJ2-7, with TRBD2 matching 9 bases. CDR1 SGHRS and CDR2 YFSETQ come from the germline V gene. CDR3 length equals 14 residues. With V trimmed by 7 bases and J by 2 bases, 7 bases remained unmatched. CDR3 nucleotides: TGCGCCAGCTCCCCGGCGGGGGGGGCCTACGAGCAGTACTTC. It encodes CASSPAGGAYEQYF.

This chain joins TRBV6-5 and TRBJ2-3, with 11 bases fitting TRBD2. Looked up from germline, CDR1 is MNHEY and CDR2 is SVGAGI. This CDR3 is 15 amino acids long. V was clipped by 4 bases and J by 2 bases; unmatched bases: 2. The CDR3 DNA reads as TGTGCCAGCAGTTTAGCGGGAGGGTTCACAGATACGCAGTATTTT. Translated: CASSLAGGFTDTQYF.

Comment on this clone: In the same sample, other DNA sequences code for this CDR3. The chain is built from TRBV7-9 and TRBJ1-4, with TRBD1 identical over 7 bases. V was clipped by 3 bases and J by 5 bases; unmatched bases: 3. The CDR3 runs to 14 residues. The germline V gene has CDR1 SEHNR and CDR2 FQNEAQ (reference sequence). Here the CDR3 reads CASSLTGTNEKLFF. The CDR3 nucleotides read TGTGCCAGCAGCTTGACAGGGACGAATGAAAAACTGTTTTTT.

The chain links TRBV7-9 to TRBJ2-1; 14 bases fit TRBD2. Trimming at V came to 6 bases and at J to 0 bases, leaving 10 bases not matched to a gene. The CDR3 is made up of 19 amino acids. Per the germline V gene, CDR1 is SEHNR and CDR2 is FQNEAQ (reference sequence). As DNA, the CDR3 is TGTGCCAGCAGACGGGGACTAGCGGGAGAGGGGAGCTCCTACAATGAGCAGTTCTTC. This sequence encodes CASRRGLAGEGSSYNEQFF.

On this clone itself: The sample has other DNA sequences that encode this CDR3 too. The chain uses TRBV7-2 and TRBJ1-2; 9 bases map to TRBD1. V shed 2 bases, J shed 6 bases, and the junction held 1 base outside the gene matches. In germline, CDR1 is SGHTA, CDR2 FQGNSA. This CDR3 is built from 13 residues. The CDR3 bases are TGTGCCAGCAGCTTAAGGGACAGGGATGGCTACACCTTC. Its translation: CASSLRDRDGYTF.

The chain is built from TRBV11-2 and TRBJ1-2, with D unclear. The length of the CDR3 is 13 residues. Germline V gene sequence: CDR1 SGHAT, CDR2 FQNNGV. V gave up 5 bases and J gave up 4 bases, with 11 bases separating them. CDR3 residues: CASSLAQAYGYTF. The CDR3 DNA reads TGTGCCAGCAGCCTCGCGCAGGCCTATGGCTACACCTTC.

The rearrangement joins TRBV5-3 to TRBJ2-2; 9 positions agree with TRBD1. TRBV5-3 is marked as an open reading frame, function uncertain. The trim removed 4 bases at V and 5 bases at J, leaving 9 bases unmatched. The CDR3 has 16 residues. The CDR3 region is CARSPQGAKRTGELFF. The CDR3 bases are TGTGCCAGAAGCCCACAGGGGGCGAAAAGGACCGGGGAGCTGTTTTTT.

J is TRBJ1-1 and V is TRBV5-1; TRBD1 matches 8 bases. V lost 0 bases to trimming and J lost 4 bases; unmatched junction nucleotides: 8. The germline V gene encodes CDR1 SGHRS and CDR2 YFSETQ. CDR3 size: 16 residues. The DNA of the CDR3 is TGCGCCAGCAGCTTGGGACGACAGGGGCGTAGCACTGAAGCTTTCTTT. It translates to CASSLGRQGRSTEAFF. The full variable domain, with the rest looked up from reference TRBV5-1 and TRBJ1-1, is KAGVTQTPRYLIKTRGQQVTLSCSPISGHRSVSWYQQTPGQGLQFLFEYFSETQRNKGNFPGRFSGRQFSNSRSEMNVSTLELGDSALYLCASSLGRQGRSTEAFFGQGTRLTVV.

The V call is TRBV11-2, the J call TRBJ2-7; D possibly corresponds to TRBD2 (6 bases). Trimming pared 5 bases from V and 7 bases from J, leaving 21 bases between. Germline CDR1 SGHAT, CDR2 FQNNGV. This CDR3 has 15 residues. CDR3 amino acids: CASSPRSAGGAEQYF. CDR3 DNA sequence: TGTGCCAGCAGCCCGAGATCGGCAGGAGGGGCAGAGCAGTACTTC. Together with reference TRBV11-2 and TRBJ2-7, the CDR3 gives the full variable domain: EAGVAQSPRYKIIEKRQSVAFWCNPISGHATLYWYQQILGQGPKLLIQFQNNGVVDDSQLPKDRFSAERLKGVDSTLKIQPAKLEDSAVYLCASSPRSAGGAEQYFGPGTRLTVT.

The V gene is TRBV7-2, the J gene TRBJ1-5; D might be TRBD1 (5 bases). There are 15 residues in the CDR3. Deletions cut 2 bases from V and 3 bases from J, with 11 bases between. Germline values: CDR1 SGHTA, CDR2 FQGNSA. The DNA of the CDR3 is TGTGCCAGCAGCTTAACGGGACTGACCAATCAGCCCCAGCATTTT. The encoded protein is CASSLTGLTNQPQHF.

The chain links TRBV4-2 to TRBJ1-5; maybe TRBD1 (6 bases). The V gene's germline CDR1 is LGHNA and CDR2 YNFKEQ. The CDR3 totals 17 residues. Between the trimmed V and J ends, which lost 0 bases and 9 bases, there was a span of 21 bases. The CDR3 sequence is CASSQDRGGDVGWPQHF. The CDR3 DNA reads TGTGCCAGCAGCCAAGATCGAGGGGGTGACGTGGGATGGCCCCAGCATTTT.

The V gene is TRBV11-3, the J gene TRBJ2-1, with 9 bases lining up with TRBD2. CDR1 is SGHNT, CDR2 YENEEA, per germline. After removal of 8 bases from V and 6 bases from J, the junction contained 8 bases not matched to a gene. This CDR3 has 14 amino acids. In DNA, the CDR3 is TGTGCCAGCGCGGAAAGCGGGAGGATCAATGAGCAGTTCTTC. This encodes CASAESGRINEQFF.